The 2 T cell receptor beta chains listed next were all sequenced from one sample in a study of early stage breast cancer tumors. Repertoires were generated with immunoSEQ multiplex PCR, while TCRdb's copy carries only in-frame clones and drops some. The sample lists around 30,000 clones, around 75% seen once, with 10% in the top ten. Material for sequencing was breast tumor tissue. These receptors all come from a person under 45 with breast cancer.

The rearrangement uses TRBV5-1 and TRBJ1-4, with 7 bases lining up with TRBD1. V dropped 7 bases and J dropped 4; count of bases not matched to a gene: 7. The CDR3 is 14 residues long. Germline V gives CDR1 SGHRS, CDR2 YFSETQ. The CDR3 DNA sequence: TGCGCCAGCGGACCCGGGACAGATAATGAAAAACTGTTTTTT. Residues: CASGPGTDNEKLFF.

The DNA for the CDR3 is TGTGCCGGACGAAGGGAGGACTATGGCTACACCTTC. It translates to CAGRREDYGYTF. The rearrangement links TRBV2 to TRBJ1-2; D not resolved. The CDR3 totals 12 residues. Trimming removed 11 bases from V and 3 bases from J, with 13 bases in between. CDR1 and CDR2 from the germline V gene are SNHLY and FYNNEI.